The sequence of this TCR beta chain was determined in a study of shared clonotypes between healthy human individuals (dated by TCRdb to about 2020). For context, the study as a whole: The cohort included three men and two women between 18 and 49 years of age. Per donor, three plates each were used for CD4 naive and CD4 memory, two for CD8 naive, and one for CD8 memory. Blood TCR repertoires of five healthy adults were deeply sequenced to estimate repertoire size and the extent of clonotype sharing between individuals. Libraries were prepared and TCR repertoires were sequenced by different laboratories using diverse techniques, in order to increase sequencing depth and limit assay-specific biases. Between about 0.9 and 9 billion PBMCs per donor were obtained by leukapheresis. Overall study outcomes, separate from this receptor: Estimated clonotype richness was generally larger for naive than for memory subsets. Sampling was restricted to blood, and TCR repertoires in tissue are likely to differ from TCR repertoires in blood. Compared with non-shared clonotypes, clonotypes shared by all four sorted-subset donors had higher generation probabilities. Because the study included a small number of donors, the genetic and exposure-history diversity represented was limited. Sharing across several donors was observed for around 4.8% of naive CD4, under 4% of naive CD8, about 2.3% of memory CD4, and around 0.4% of memory CD8 clonotypes. Pairwise subsampling indicated that sequencing depth was expected to affect the degree of clonotype sharing among donors. Even with the large sequencing depth, rarefaction of the sorted-subset datasets indicated that sequencing was incomplete.

Using the deep immunoSEQ assay, TCR CDR3 regions were amplified from genomic DNA by multiplex PCR. Genomic DNA extracted from each cell subset was distributed evenly over all wells of several immunoSEQ 96-well plates, and each plate served as one replicate. For sorted subsets, 200 to 250 ng genomic DNA, equal to about 30,000 T cell genomes, was loaded into each replicate PCR. The purified libraries were quantified using a Qubit 3.0 fluorometer, sized with a Bioanalyzer 2100, and then quantified again using the KAPA Library Quantification kit. Every immunoSEQ 96-well plate was sequenced on a separate single-read 150-cycle Illumina NextSeq 550 flow cell. Regarding the original processing steps: Because only junctional sequences without quality scores were contained in the immunoSEQ output, filtering matching that applied to full-length reads could not be performed. To assign V/J genes and CDR3, sequences were annotated against IMGT germline references using PyIR, a Python wrapper for IgBLAST v1.9. Any read was removed if the V/J assignment was weak (E-value above 1e-6), the CDR3 was missing, or the read contained stop codons, out-of-frame junctions, or ambiguous translated residues. A V3J clonotype was defined by an identical inferred V gene, J gene, and CDR3 amino acid sequence. To compute the percentage overlap between repertoires, the number of shared unique clonotypes was divided by the size of the smaller repertoire. Repertoire richness was assessed with RTK rarefaction, the Chao1 estimator, and Recon v2.1 estimates of unobserved clonotypes. OLGA was used to compute generation probabilities for all TCRbeta clonotypes that the gDNA method yielded from four donors. TCRdb obtained this table from immuneACCESS and retained in-frame rearrangements with V and J assigned. These tables miss some clones; where compared with another copy, unresolved V genes account for less than half of the shortfall, and the remainder is unexplained. That table supplies the V and J calls and clone size; D and trimming were determined from the DNA. The sample table lists about 1,900,000 clones, about 95% of them with a count of one. Clones ranked in the top ten supply roughly 1.2% of the sample.

The CDR3 measures 13 amino acids from cysteine to phenylalanine. The only DNA kept is the CDR3, 39 bases in frame from the first base. V loses 3 bases, J loses 3 bases, and the germline ends lie 7 bases apart. According to the germline V gene, CDR1 reads SGHDT and CDR2 reads YYEEEE. As to this clone: What antigen it recognizes has not been identified. Base qualities are not recorded, but no much larger clone differs from it by a single base. This CDR3 is also generated by other DNA sequences in the sample.

CD8 naive samples were obtained by positive selection for CCR7 among CD45RO-negative cells, yielding a CD45RA+CCR7+ population from which TemRA cells were excluded. Donors were healthy HIV-negative adults with no recently reported acute infections or vaccinations. All donors were Caucasian adults living in Nashville, Tennessee, USA. Blood was collected by leukapheresis, and PBMCs were isolated by Ficoll-Histopaque density gradient centrifugation and then cryopreserved in liquid nitrogen vapor phase. Purity and quantity of every magnetically sorted T cell population were checked by analytical flow cytometry. From each sorted fraction, genomic DNA was isolated and quantified by UV absorbance on a Nanodrop 2000c.

Rearrangement joined TRBV5-6 to TRBJ2-1, with the D segment possibly TRBD1 or TRBD2, each aligning over 5 bases. Sample: naive CD8+ T cells sorted from blood. The cell subset or site tag for this specimen amounts to: CD45RA+CCR7+. This clonotype was sampled from a man between 18 and 29 years old in good health. The CDR3 sequence is CASSSGLYNEQFF. In nucleotide form, the sequence is TGTGCCAGCAGCTCGGGGCTCTACAATGAGCAGTTCTTC.